The rows below give T cell receptor beta chains drawn from one sample of a study of response to subunit inactivated influenza vaccine. One entry per CDR3 protein, called by TCRdb with MiXCR from the RT-PCR reads. The table lists approximately 500,000 distinct CDR3 sequences, 14% of them singletons, with around 10% in the top ten. Sequenced material: PBMCs from blood, taken 11 to 12 days after vaccination. The source is a man aged 50 or older who received an inactivated influenza vaccine. Both conserved end residues are part of each CDR3. D genes are given only for firm matches. Rows may omit the clone size; those that give it use once, few, many or a size class.

clone_size: .; j_call: TRBJ2-7; d_call: TRBD1; v_call: TRBV3-1; cdr3_aa: CAGSQDPGQGRYEQYF; cdr3_nt: TGTGCCGGCAGCCAAGATCCGGGACAGGGTCGCTACGAGCAGTACTTC
clone_size: .; j_call: TRBJ1-6; d_call: .; v_call: TRBV15; cdr3_aa: CATSDGDVLNSPLHF; cdr3_nt: TGTGCCACCAGCGATGGGGACGTCCTCAATTCACCCCTCCACTTT
clone_size: few; j_call: TRBJ2-7; d_call: TRBD2; v_call: TRBV29-1; cdr3_aa: CSVATSGRAVTYEQYF; cdr3_nt: TGCAGCGTCGCGACTAGCGGGAGGGCAGTAACCTACGAGCAGTACTTC
clone_size: few; j_call: TRBJ2-4; d_call: TRBD2; v_call: TRBV20-1; cdr3_aa: CSDLGTSVDKNIQYF; cdr3_nt: TGCAGTGACTTAGGGACTAGCGTTGACAAAAACATTCAGTACTTC
clone_size: many; j_call: TRBJ2-7; d_call: .; v_call: TRBV12-3/TRBV12-4; cdr3_aa: CASSPGREQYF; cdr3_nt: TGTGCCAGCAGCCCAGGAAGGGAGCAGTACTTC
clone_size: few; j_call: TRBJ2-1; d_call: TRBD1; v_call: TRBV6-2/TRBV6-3; cdr3_aa: CASRQDRWDNEQFF; cdr3_nt: TGTGCCAGCAGGCAGGACAGGTGGGACAATGAGCAGTTCTTC
clone_size: many; j_call: TRBJ2-1; d_call: .; v_call: TRBV7-2; cdr3_aa: CASSLKAGAYNEQFF; cdr3_nt: TGTGCCAGCAGCCTAAAGGCAGGGGCCTACAATGAGCAGTTCTTC
clone_size: many; j_call: TRBJ2-1; d_call: TRBD1; v_call: TRBV7-2; cdr3_aa: CASSLDRDNEQFF; cdr3_nt: TGTGCCAGCAGCTTGGACAGGGACAATGAGCAGTTCTTC
clone_size: many; j_call: TRBJ1-4; d_call: .; v_call: TRBV28; cdr3_aa: CASSWWASNEKLFF; cdr3_nt: TGTGCCAGCAGTTGGTGGGCCTCCAATGAAAAACTGTTTTTT
clone_size: .; j_call: TRBJ1-5; d_call: .; v_call: TRBV7-8; cdr3_aa: CASSLARNQPQHF; cdr3_nt: TGTGCCAGCAGCTTAGCCAGAAATCAGCCCCAGCATTTT
clone_size: few; j_call: TRBJ2-2; d_call: .; v_call: TRBV5-1; cdr3_aa: CASSAGWDTGELFF; cdr3_nt: TGCGCCAGCAGCGCAGGATGGGACACCGGGGAGCTGTTTTTT
clone_size: few; j_call: TRBJ2-1; d_call: .; v_call: TRBV10-3; cdr3_aa: CAISDTGLGTYNEQFF; cdr3_nt: TGTGCCATCAGTGATACAGGGTTGGGAACCTACAATGAGCAGTTCTTC
clone_size: .; j_call: TRBJ2-7; d_call: TRBD2; v_call: TRBV12-3/TRBV12-4; cdr3_aa: CASSLKRDSGVPVYEQYF; cdr3_nt: TGTGCCAGCAGTTTAAAGCGAGATAGCGGGGTGCCCGTTTACGAGCAGTACTTC
clone_size: .; j_call: TRBJ2-5; d_call: .; v_call: TRBV12-3/TRBV12-4; cdr3_aa: CASSLYFGEAETQYF; cdr3_nt: TGTGCCAGCAGTTTATATTTCGGAGAGGCGGAGACCCAGTACTTC
clone_size: .; j_call: TRBJ2-1; d_call: TRBD2; v_call: TRBV24-1; cdr3_aa: CATSDPRLADSYNEQFF; cdr3_nt: TGTGCCACCAGTGACCCCCGACTAGCGGACTCCTACAATGAGCAGTTCTTC
clone_size: .; j_call: TRBJ2-3; d_call: .; v_call: TRBV11-3; cdr3_aa: CASSPDLEDTQYF; cdr3_nt: TGTGCCAGCAGCCCCGACCTCGAGGATACGCAGTATTTT
clone_size: once; j_call: TRBJ2-6; d_call: .; v_call: TRBV27; cdr3_aa: CASSLYRFSGANVLTF; cdr3_nt: TGTGCCAGCAGTTTATACAGGTTCTCTGGGGCCAACGTCCTGACTTTC
clone_size: .; j_call: TRBJ2-5; d_call: TRBD2; v_call: TRBV20-1; cdr3_aa: CSAPLTGGGETQYF; cdr3_nt: TGCAGTGCCCCCCTCACTGGCGGGGGGGAAACCCAGTACTTC
clone_size: few; j_call: TRBJ2-5; d_call: TRBD1; v_call: TRBV12-3/TRBV12-4; cdr3_aa: CASSPRQGTQTQYF; cdr3_nt: TGTGCCAGCAGTCCCAGACAGGGCACGCAGACCCAGTACTTC
clone_size: .; j_call: TRBJ2-7; d_call: TRBD1; v_call: TRBV6-5; cdr3_aa: CASSYSQGPGGEQYF; cdr3_nt: TGTGCCAGCAGTTACTCACAGGGGCCTGGTGGCGAGCAGTACTTC
clone_size: .; j_call: TRBJ2-7; d_call: TRBD2; v_call: TRBV2; cdr3_aa: CASSPPRLAGANSYEQYF; cdr3_nt: TGTGCCAGCAGTCCCCCGAGACTAGCGGGAGCGAATTCCTACGAGCAGTACTTC
clone_size: .; j_call: TRBJ2-7; d_call: .; v_call: TRBV20-1; cdr3_aa: CSAPTGLSYEQYF; cdr3_nt: TGCAGTGCCCCGACAGGTCTTTCCTACGAGCAGTACTTC
clone_size: .; j_call: TRBJ2-7; d_call: TRBD1; v_call: TRBV29-1; cdr3_aa: CSAQEGTGFYEQYF; cdr3_nt: TGCAGCGCCCAGGAGGGGACAGGGTTTTACGAGCAGTACTTC
clone_size: .; j_call: TRBJ1-3; d_call: TRBD1; v_call: TRBV5-1; cdr3_aa: CASSSGTGGNTIYF; cdr3_nt: TGCGCCAGCAGCTCCGGGACAGGAGGAAACACCATATATTTT
clone_size: .; j_call: TRBJ2-1; d_call: TRBD2; v_call: TRBV20-1; cdr3_aa: CSARATSGANNEQFF; cdr3_nt: TGCAGTGCTAGGGCGACTAGCGGGGCTAACAATGAGCAGTTCTTC
clone_size: few; j_call: TRBJ2-3; d_call: .; v_call: TRBV24-1; cdr3_aa: CATTDRDTDTQYF; cdr3_nt: TGTGCCACCACTGACAGAGACACAGATACGCAGTATTTT
clone_size: few; j_call: TRBJ2-7; d_call: TRBD1; v_call: TRBV27; cdr3_aa: CASSLWTGGEQYF; cdr3_nt: TGTGCCAGCAGTCTCTGGACAGGGGGCGAGCAGTACTTC
clone_size: many; j_call: TRBJ1-6; d_call: .; v_call: TRBV4-3; cdr3_aa: CASSQKRGDLSLHF; cdr3_nt: TGCGCCAGCAGCCAAAAGCGGGGCGACTTGTCCCTCCACTTT
clone_size: many; j_call: TRBJ1-4; d_call: .; v_call: TRBV3-1; cdr3_aa: CASWQAGEKLFF; cdr3_nt: TGTGCCAGCTGGCAGGCCGGCGAAAAACTGTTTTTT
clone_size: .; j_call: TRBJ2-1; d_call: TRBD1; v_call: TRBV28; cdr3_aa: CASSSSRDRVLNEQFF; cdr3_nt: TGTGCCAGCAGTTCCTCCCGGGACAGGGTATTAAATGAGCAGTTCTTC
clone_size: few; j_call: TRBJ2-3; d_call: TRBD1; v_call: TRBV29-1; cdr3_aa: CSVDPDRGPNTQYF; cdr3_nt: TGCAGCGTCGATCCCGACAGGGGGCCGAATACGCAGTATTTT
clone_size: .; j_call: TRBJ2-2; d_call: .; v_call: TRBV6-2/TRBV6-3; cdr3_aa: CASSSGAVTGELFF; cdr3_nt: TGTGCCAGCAGCTCCGGGGCAGTTACCGGGGAGCTGTTTTTT
clone_size: .; j_call: TRBJ2-5; d_call: .; v_call: TRBV7-2; cdr3_aa: CASSRGVQETQYF; cdr3_nt: TGTGCCAGCAGCCGCGGGGTACAGGAGACCCAGTACTTC
clone_size: .; j_call: TRBJ2-3; d_call: TRBD2; v_call: TRBV20-1; cdr3_aa: CSGKGGSSGVLAQYF; cdr3_nt: TGCAGTGGCAAAGGGGGGTCTAGCGGGGTCTTGGCGCAGTATTTT
clone_size: few; j_call: TRBJ1-6; d_call: .; v_call: TRBV15; cdr3_aa: CATSRGQGVNSPLHF; cdr3_nt: TGTGCCACCAGCAGAGGGCAAGGGGTTAATTCACCCCTCCACTTT
clone_size: few; j_call: TRBJ2-7; d_call: .; v_call: TRBV10-3; cdr3_aa: CAISESTGFYEQYF; cdr3_nt: TGTGCCATCAGTGAGTCGACGGGGTTCTACGAGCAGTACTTC
clone_size: .; j_call: TRBJ2-3; d_call: TRBD1; v_call: TRBV18; cdr3_aa: CASSPMGTGGANTQYF; cdr3_nt: TGTGCCAGCTCACCAATGGGGACAGGGGGCGCAAATACGCAGTATTTT
clone_size: few; j_call: TRBJ2-7; d_call: .; v_call: TRBV6-5; cdr3_aa: CASSYSHSGQYEQYF; cdr3_nt: TGTGCCAGCAGTTACTCACACTCAGGACAGTACGAGCAGTACTTC
clone_size: .; j_call: TRBJ2-7; d_call: .; v_call: TRBV18; cdr3_aa: CASSPPDFYEQYF; cdr3_nt: TGTGCCAGCTCACCTCCGGACTTCTACGAGCAGTACTTC
clone_size: .; j_call: TRBJ2-1; d_call: .; v_call: TRBV5-1; cdr3_aa: CASSLGARMDEQFF; cdr3_nt: TGCGCCAGCAGCTTGGGTGCCAGGATGGATGAGCAGTTCTTC
clone_size: many; j_call: TRBJ2-3; d_call: .; v_call: TRBV6-1; cdr3_aa: CASSDGFEAVTDTQYF; cdr3_nt: TGTGCCAGCAGTGACGGTTTCGAAGCGGTCACAGATACGCAGTATTTT
clone_size: .; j_call: TRBJ2-1; d_call: .; v_call: TRBV7-8; cdr3_aa: CASSLSGGALYNEQFF; cdr3_nt: TGTGCCAGCAGTCTATCTGGGGGTGCCTTGTACAATGAGCAGTTCTTC
clone_size: many; j_call: TRBJ1-6; d_call: .; v_call: TRBV7-2; cdr3_aa: CASSLIFRDSPLHF; cdr3_nt: TGTGCCAGCAGCTTAATATTCAGAGATTCACCCCTCCACTTT
clone_size: .; j_call: TRBJ2-2; d_call: .; v_call: TRBV10-3; cdr3_aa: CAISAGALRSGELFF; cdr3_nt: TGTGCCATCAGTGCAGGGGCCCTACGATCCGGGGAGCTGTTTTTT
clone_size: few; j_call: TRBJ2-1; d_call: TRBD2; v_call: TRBV11-2; cdr3_aa: CASTTVWGGRNNEQFF; cdr3_nt: TGTGCCAGCACCACGGTCTGGGGGGGGAGAAACAATGAGCAGTTCTTC
clone_size: many; j_call: TRBJ2-1; d_call: .; v_call: TRBV28; cdr3_aa: CASSLWANEQFF; cdr3_nt: TGTGCCAGCAGTTTATGGGCGAATGAGCAGTTCTTC
clone_size: few; j_call: TRBJ2-7; d_call: .; v_call: TRBV7-9; cdr3_aa: CASSLDPSSYEQYF; cdr3_nt: TGTGCCAGCAGCTTAGATCCTAGCAGTTACGAGCAGTACTTC
clone_size: few; j_call: TRBJ1-2; d_call: TRBD1; v_call: TRBV4-3; cdr3_aa: CASSQPGQGGGGYTF; cdr3_nt: TGCGCCAGCAGCCAACCGGGACAGGGGGGCGGTGGCTACACCTTC
clone_size: .; j_call: TRBJ1-4; d_call: .; v_call: TRBV20-1; cdr3_aa: CSAGGTVEKLFF; cdr3_nt: TGCAGTGCGGGAGGGACGGTTGAAAAACTGTTTTTT
clone_size: .; j_call: TRBJ2-1; d_call: TRBD1; v_call: TRBV11-2; cdr3_aa: CASSVGTGLSSYNEQFF; cdr3_nt: TGTGCCAGCAGCGTGGGGACAGGCCTGAGCTCCTACAATGAGCAGTTCTTC
clone_size: .; j_call: TRBJ2-7; d_call: .; v_call: TRBV4-1; cdr3_aa: CASSQGSSYEQYF; cdr3_nt: TGCGCCAGCAGCCAAGGCAGCTCCTACGAGCAGTACTTC